This entry describes one T cell receptor beta chain. This sample was taken from a study of T cells in Graves' hyperthyroidism and ophthalmopathy. Study-wide background: Peripheral blood was acquired at first diagnosis, ahead of any therapy whatsoever.

Clinical symptoms, serum thyroxine, TRAb, thyroid ultrasound and orbital computed tomography informed diagnoses. Researchers amplified the TCR beta CDR3 regions from RNA transcripts. An initial round of RT-PCR targeting the TCR CDR3 relied on the HTBI primer set. TCRdb re-called the multiplex PCR reads through MiXCR, storing one row per CDR3 protein. The repertoire holds a few hundred thousand distinct CDR3 sequences, around 13% seen once, with roughly 14% in the top ten. The germline gives CDR1 DFQATT, CDR2 SNEGSKA (reference sequence). V lost 3 bases and J lost 2, with 10 bases in between. The CDR3 spans 13 residues.

The receptor was derived from a woman aged 40 to 49 with Graves' hyperthyroidism. This rearrangement joins TRBV20-1 to TRBJ1-1, with D unresolved. What was sequenced was blood. CDR3 in DNA: TGCAGTGCTAGGAGGACGGTAAACACTGAAGCTTTCTTT. It yields the protein CSARRTVNTEAFF.